These 13 T cell receptor beta chains were all obtained from the same sample, sequenced in a study of blood T cell repertoires in COVID-19. The repertoire was sequenced with immunoSEQ multiplex PCR; TCRdb's copy has only in-frame clones and lacks some. The sample has about 180,000 clones, about 88% seen once. Specimen: PBMCs or T cells enriched from blood (not recorded which). These receptors were taken from a woman in her forties with acute COVID-19.

The chain joins TRBV27 to TRBJ2-1; D possibly corresponds to TRBD1 (6 bases). This CDR3 comprises 17 residues. Trimming left V 2 bases short and J 3 bases short, with 17 bases between. Germline V gene data show CDR1 as MNHEY and CDR2 as SMNVEV (reference sequence). The CDR3 coding sequence is TGTGCCAGCAGTTTACTAAGAGGACAGACGCACTACAATGAGCAGTTCTTC. It translates to CASSLLRGQTHYNEQFF.

The sample holds one count of this clone. The CDR3 nucleotides read TGCGCCAGCAGCTTCGCGGGGCTGGGCGAAAAACTGTTTTTT. It is translated as CASSFAGLGEKLFF. V gene TRBV5-1 combines with J gene TRBJ1-4, with D perhaps matching TRBD1 (5 bases). CDR1 and CDR2 (germline): SGHRS, YFSETQ. V was clipped by 2 bases and J by 8 bases, with 13 bases between them. The CDR3 loop spans 14 amino acids.

The chain links TRBV28 to TRBJ1-6; TRBD1 is a possible D gene (5 bases). There are 13 residues in the CDR3. Trimming removed 5 bases from V and 10 bases from J, with 12 bases in between. Germline-derived CDR1 and CDR2 are MDHEN and SYDVKM. The CDR3: CASSETQGSPLHF. In nucleotides, the CDR3 is TGTGCCAGCAGTGAGACCCAGGGATCACCCCTCCACTTT.

The chain combines TRBV21-1 with TRBJ1-1; the table assigns TRBD1, which was not confirmed against the DNA. TRBV21-1 constitutes a pseudogene. The CDR3 covers 18 residues. CDR3 protein: CASSTFPQGAIRGAEAFF. The CDR3 coding sequence is TGTGCCAGCAGCACATTCCCACAGGGGGCCATCAGGGGCGCTGAAGCTTTCTTT.

This sequence joins TRBV5-4 and TRBJ1-2; D is perhaps TRBD1 (6 bases). This CDR3 contains 13 residues. Looked up from germline, CDR1 is SGHNT and CDR2 is YYREEE (reference sequence). Trimming took off 7 bases at V and 6 bases at J, with 16 bases between the two ends. CDR3 nucleotide sequence: TGTGCCAGCGGCCCCGGGGGGCTGGATGGCTACACCTTC. Its protein product is CASGPGGLDGYTF.

The chain couples TRBV7-9 to TRBJ2-3; maybe TRBD2 (6 bases). This CDR3 comprises 15 residues. Deletions cut 5 bases from V and 0 bases from J, with 12 bases between. Germline CDR1 reads SEHNR; CDR2 reads FQNEAQ (reference sequence). CDR3 amino acids: CASSLTSSSTDTQYF. CDR3 in DNA: TGTGCCAGCAGCCTTACTAGCTCTAGCACAGATACGCAGTATTTT.

V and J are TRBV9 and TRBJ2-7; no clear D gene. The CDR3 has 13 residues. From germline, CDR1 is SGDLS and CDR2 YYNGEE. Trimming removed 3 bases at V and 0 bases at J, with 7 bases between. CDR3 nucleotides: TGTGCCAGCAGCGGAGAATACTCCTACGAGCAGTACTTC. Protein: CASSGEYSYEQYF.

The rearrangement uses TRBV6-6 and TRBJ2-1, with 11 bases that match TRBD2. Trimming at V came to 3 bases and at J to 4 bases, leaving 2 bases not matched to a gene. The CDR3 runs 15 residues. From germline, CDR1 is MNHNY and CDR2 SVGAGI (reference sequence). In DNA form, the CDR3 reads TGTGCCAGCAGTTATAGCGGGAGGGGTTACAATGAGCAGTTCTTC. Amino acid sequence: CASSYSGRGYNEQFF.

The V gene is TRBV5-5, the J gene TRBJ1-1; perhaps TRBD1 as D (6 bases). CDR1 is SGHKS and CDR2 is YYEKEE in the germline V gene (reference sequence). Between the trimmed V and J ends, which lost 1 base and 0 bases, there was a span of 16 bases. The CDR3 extends over 17 amino acids. The CDR3 DNA sequence: TGTGCCAGCAGCTTGAAACAGGGTGGGATGATGAACACTGAAGCTTTCTTT. This codes for CASSLKQGGMMNTEAFF.

The chain is built from TRBV2 and TRBJ2-7, with TRBD2 identical over 11 bases. After removal of 6 bases from V and 7 bases from J, the junction contained 8 bases not matched to a gene. The CDR3 is 14 residues long. The germline gives CDR1 SNHLY, CDR2 FYNNEI. The CDR3 DNA is TGTGCCAGCAGGCCACTAGCGGGGGTCGGGGAGCAGTACTTC. Translation: CASRPLAGVGEQYF.

The rearrangement joins TRBV19 to TRBJ1-2, with 7 bases lining up with TRBD1. This CDR3 region has 14 residues. V gave up 0 bases and J gave up 3 bases; unmatched junction bases: 1. The germline V gene encodes CDR1 LNHDA and CDR2 SQIVND (reference sequence). The CDR3 sequence is CASSIEQGDYGYTF. The CDR3 region has the DNA TGTGCCAGTAGTATAGAGCAGGGGGACTATGGCTACACCTTC.

This clone has only one observation. The chain uses TRBV11-1 and TRBJ1-1, with D possibly matching TRBD1 (5 bases). In germline, CDR1 is SGHAT, CDR2 FQDESV (reference sequence). The CDR3 is made up of 15 amino acids. Trimming took off 5 bases at V and 6 bases at J, with 19 bases between the two ends. The CDR3 DNA is TGTGCCAGCAGCGCGGGCGGGGGAGGATTCTCTGAAGCTTTCTTT. Encoded protein: CASSAGGGGFSEAFF. The full variable domain, rest sourced from reference TRBV11-1 and TRBJ1-1, is EAEVAQSPRYKITEKSQAVAFWCDPISGHATLYWYRQILGQGPELLVQFQDESVVDDSQLPKDRFSAERLKGVDSTLKIQPAELGDSAMYLCASSAGGGGFSEAFFGQGTRLTVV.

The chain employs TRBV18 and TRBJ2-1; no clear D gene. The CDR3 has 13 amino acids. Germline CDR1 reads KGHSH; CDR2 reads LQKENI. The V end was cut by 1 base, the J end by 5 bases, with 6 bases between. The CDR3 region has the DNA TGTGCCAGCTCACCACTATTCGACAATGAGCAGTTCTTC. It yields the protein CASSPLFDNEQFF. Together with reference TRBV18 and TRBJ2-1, the CDR3 gives the full variable domain: NAGVMQNPRHLVRRRGQEARLRCSPMKGHSHVYWYRQLPEEGLKFMVYLQKENIIDESGMPKERFSAEFPKEGPSILRIQQVVRGDSAAYFCASSPLFDNEQFFGPGTRLTVL.